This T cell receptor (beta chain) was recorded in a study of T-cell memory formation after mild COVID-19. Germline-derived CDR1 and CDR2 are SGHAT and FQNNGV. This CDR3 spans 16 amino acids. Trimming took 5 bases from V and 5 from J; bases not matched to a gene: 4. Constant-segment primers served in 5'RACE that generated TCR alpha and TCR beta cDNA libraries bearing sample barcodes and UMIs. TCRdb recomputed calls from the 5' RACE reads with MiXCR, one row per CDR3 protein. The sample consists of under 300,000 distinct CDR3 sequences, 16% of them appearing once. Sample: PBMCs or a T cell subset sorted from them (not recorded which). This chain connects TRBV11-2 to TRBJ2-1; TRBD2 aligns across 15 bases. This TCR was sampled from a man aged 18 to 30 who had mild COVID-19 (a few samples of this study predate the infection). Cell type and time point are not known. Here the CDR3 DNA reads TGTGCCAGCAGCGCCCGGACTAGCGGGGGGGACAATGAGCAGTTCTTC. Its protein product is CASSARTSGGDNEQFF.